These 28 T cell receptor beta chains share one sample of origin, sequenced in a study of blood T cells in healthy people across ages. It was with a sample-barcoded 5' primer and a J-beta primer mix that a second PCR of roughly 7 to 12 cycles was run. From the 5' RACE reads, TCRdb called clonotypes with MiXCR, one entry per CDR3 protein. Of under 950,000 distinct CDR3 sequences in the sample, about a fifth were seen once. What was sequenced was blood. The receptors originated from a man in his 70s in good health.

V usage is TRBV28 and J usage is TRBJ2-2; 9 bases line up with TRBD1. The CDR3 spans 15 residues. CDR1 and CDR2 (germline): MDHEN, SYDVKM. Trimming at V came to 8 bases and at J to 3 bases, leaving 7 bases not matched to a gene. This CDR3 is CASGETGGYTGELFF. The CDR3 nucleotides are TGTGCCAGCGGAGAGACAGGGGGGTACACCGGGGAGCTGTTTTTT.

This clonotype was detected many times. The chain is built from TRBV7-2 and TRBJ2-7; tentative D call: TRBD2 (6 bases). Germline CDR1 is SGHTA and CDR2 is FQGNSA. CDR3 size: 14 residues. V was clipped by 4 bases and J by 2 bases, with 12 bases between them. The CDR3 nucleotides read TGTGCCAGCAGCTCGGGACTCCTACCCTACGAGCAGTACTTC. Its translation: CASSSGLLPYEQYF.

The chain has TRBV12-3 or TRBV12-4 and TRBJ1-4, with TRBD1 identical over 10 bases. The CDR3 totals 17 residues. With 6 bases clipped from V and 7 bases from J, the junction kept 14 bases outside the gene matches. CDR3 DNA sequence: TGTGCCAGCAGCCCTGGGACAGGGGTTAATAGTGGTGAAAAACTGTTTTTT. Translated, it gives CASSPGTGVNSGEKLFF.

This clonotype showed up just a few times. This chain uses TRBV5-1 with TRBJ2-1; D is perhaps TRBD1 or TRBD2 (5 bases each). The closer fit of TRBJ2-7 to the DNA end suggests the J call may be wrong. The germline V gene has CDR1 SGHRS and CDR2 YFSETQ. The CDR3 consists of 16 residues. The CDR3 DNA is TGCGCCAGCAGCTTGGCCGCGCTGGGGGTGGCCTACGAGCAGTACTTC. This sequence encodes CASSLAALGVAYEQYF.

This clonotype turned up a few times. The CDR3 bases are TGTGCCAGCTCACCAAGCGGGACAGGGGGCTATGGCTACACCTTC. Its protein product is CASSPSGTGGYGYTF. V gene TRBV18 combines with J gene TRBJ1-2; 11 nucleotides match TRBD1. Per germline, CDR1 KGHSH and CDR2 LQKENI. The CDR3 extends over 15 amino acids. The ends lost 2 bases at V and 4 bases at J; junction bases unmatched: 3.

The V call is TRBV12-3 or TRBV12-4, the J call TRBJ1-3, with 8 bases matching TRBD1. Trimming at V came to 3 bases and at J to 8 bases, leaving 6 bases not matched to a gene. The CDR3 spans 14 residues. The CDR3 coding sequence is TGTGCCAGCAGTTTGCAAGGACAGGGAGACACCATATATTTT. Translated: CASSLQGQGDTIYF.

J is TRBJ1-2 and V is TRBV6-5, with D possibly TRBD1 on 5 matching bases. The germline V gene has CDR1 MNHEY and CDR2 SVGAGI. Trimming cost V 2 bases and J 4 bases, with 14 bases left between them. CDR3 length equals 15 residues. CDR3 bases: TGTGCCAGCAGTTACCGAGACAGACCGCTCTATGGCTACACCTTC. Its translation is CASSYRDRPLYGYTF.

In this sample, this clonotype turned up a few times. The V gene is TRBV12-3 or TRBV12-4, the J gene TRBJ2-5; D is possibly TRBD2 (5 bases). The J call may not be correct, given that the DNA end is closer to TRBJ2-7. CDR3 length: 13 amino acids. CDR3 protein: CASSFERPYEQYF. The CDR3 nucleotides are TGTGCCAGCAGTTTTGAGCGGCCCTACGAGCAGTACTTC.

The rearrangement uses TRBV5-4 and TRBJ1-2; D unclear. CDR3 length: 11 residues. Trimming took off 3 bases at V and 8 bases at J, with 8 bases between the two ends. Germline loops: CDR1 SGHNT, CDR2 YYREEE (reference sequence). CDR3 amino acids: CASSSRRGYTF. The CDR3 bases are TGTGCCAGCAGCTCCCGAAGAGGCTACACCTTC. Based on the CDR3 plus reference TRBV5-4 and TRBJ1-2, the full variable domain is ETGVTQSPTHLIKTRGQQVTLRCSSQSGHNTVSWYQQALGQGPQFIFQYYREEENGRGNFPPRFSGLQFPNYSSELNVNALELDDSALYLCASSSRRGYTFGSGTRLTVV.

The V call is TRBV12-3 or TRBV12-4, the J call TRBJ1-2, with D hard to call. The length of the CDR3 is 12 residues. Trimming shortened V by 3 bases and J by 7 bases, and 9 bases separated the two germline ends. CDR3 in DNA: TGTGCCAGCAGTTTTTGGGTGCGTGGCTACACCTTC. Encoded protein: CASSFWVRGYTF.

The chain carries TRBV14 and TRBJ2-1; 8 bases align to TRBD2. Germline V gene data show CDR1 as SGHDN and CDR2 as FVKESK. The CDR3 sequence is 16 residues long. Trimming cost V 0 bases and J 5 bases; bases outside gene matches: 6. CDR3 residues: CASSQDSGMNNNEQFF. The CDR3 coding sequence is TGTGCCAGCAGCCAAGATAGCGGGATGAACAACAATGAGCAGTTCTTC.

The CDR3 protein is CAGSRQGTNYGYTF. The CDR3 DNA follows: TGTGCCGGCTCCAGACAGGGAACTAACTATGGCTACACCTTC. The chain is built from TRBV6-1 and TRBJ1-2; 7 nucleotides agree with TRBD1. The CDR3 covers 14 residues. The V segment lost 11 bases and the J segment 0 bases; nucleotides outside the gene matches: 9. The germline V gene encodes CDR1 MNHNS and CDR2 SASEGT.

The chain links TRBV20-1 to TRBJ1-6, with TRBD1 matching 7 bases. The junction had 10 bases not matched to a gene; V was cut back by 4 bases and J by 7 bases. Germline V gene data show CDR1 as DFQATT and CDR2 as SNEGSKA (reference sequence). CDR3 length: 15 amino acids. The CDR3 sequence is CSANSGTGANSPLHF. The CDR3 DNA follows: TGCAGTGCTAACTCAGGCACAGGGGCGAATTCACCCCTCCACTTT.

This sequence joins TRBV2 and TRBJ2-2, with D maybe TRBD1 (5 bases). V lost 4 bases to trimming and J lost 2 bases, with 11 bases between them. CDR1 and CDR2 from the germline V gene are SNHLY and FYNNEI. There are 15 residues in the CDR3. CDR3 amino acids: CASSVRQLNTGELFF. CDR3 nucleotide sequence: TGTGCCAGCAGTGTGCGACAGTTAAACACCGGGGAGCTGTTTTTT. Looking up the rest from reference TRBV2 and TRBJ2-2 gives the full variable domain: EPEVTQTPSHQVTQMGQEVILRCVPISNHLYFYWYRQILGQKVEFLVSFYNNEISEKSEIFDDQFSVERPDGSNFTLKIRSTKLEDSAMYFCASSVRQLNTGELFFGEGSRLTVL.

Only one count was recorded for this clonotype. The V gene is TRBV6-2 or TRBV6-3, the J gene TRBJ1-5, with a weak D call TRBD1 (5 bases). The CDR3 length is 14 residues. CDR1 and CDR2 from the germline V gene are MNHEY and SVGEGT. V was trimmed by 3 bases and J by 2 bases, leaving 8 bases between them. CDR3 region: CASSYIRGNQPQHF. The CDR3 coding sequence is TGTGCCAGCAGTTATATCAGGGGCAATCAGCCCCAGCATTTT.

Notes on this clonotype: Its ends do not fully match the called genes, so a read error is possible. The V call is TRBV24-1, the J call TRBJ2-1; TRBD1 agrees at 7 bases. This CDR3 has 14 amino acids. Germline V lookup: CDR1 KGHDR, CDR2 SFDVKD. The CDR3 region is CATLDRKAYNEQFF. CDR3 in DNA: TGTGCCACCTTGGACAGGAAAGCTTACAATGAGCAGTTTTTC.

The sample holds a few counts of this clonotype. V usage is TRBV20-1 and J usage is TRBJ2-1, with 7 nucleotides matching TRBD2. This CDR3 has 14 residues. Germline V CDR1 and CDR2: DFQATT, SNEGSKA (reference sequence). V was pared by 1 base and J by 10 bases, with 10 bases of the junction left unmatched. Here the CDR3 DNA reads TGCAGTGCTAGAGTGGTGGGAGGGCCTGGGGAGCAGTTCTTC. Its protein product is CSARVVGGPGEQFF.

This clonotype appeared many times. The rearrangement links TRBV7-2 to TRBJ1-1, with D perhaps TRBD1 (6 bases). V lost 5 bases to trimming and J lost 1 base, with 11 bases between them. The length of the CDR3 is 14 residues. The germline CDR1 and CDR2 sequences are SGHTA and FQGNSA. CDR3 DNA sequence: TGTGCCAGCAGCCTGAAAGGGGGGAACACTGAAGCTTTCTTT. Residues: CASSLKGGNTEAFF.

The chain uses TRBV3-1 and TRBJ2-5; D is unresolved. There are 12 residues in the CDR3. Germline CDR1 is LGHDT and CDR2 is YNNKEL (reference sequence). V was shortened by 1 base and J by 12 bases, with 12 bases between the two germline ends. The CDR3 sequence: CASSQGAANKYF. In DNA form, the CDR3 reads TGTGCCAGCAGCCAAGGGGCAGCCAATAAGTACTTC.

In this sample, this clonotype turned up a few times. V gene TRBV6-6 combines with J gene TRBJ2-5; the D gene is possibly TRBD1 (6 bases). The ends were cut back, 4 bases at V and 2 bases at J, with 11 bases in the middle. This CDR3 contains 14 residues. Germline V gives CDR1 MNHNY, CDR2 SVGAGI (reference sequence). The CDR3 DNA follows: TGTGCCAGCAGTTCTCGCGGACAGCAAGAGACCCAGTACTTC. Translation gives CASSSRGQQETQYF.

The chain joins TRBV4-3 to TRBJ2-2, with 7 bases matching TRBD2. The CDR3 has 14 amino acids. After removal of 4 bases from V and 6 bases from J, the junction contained 5 bases not matched to a gene. CDR1 and CDR2 from the germline V gene are LGHNA and YSLEER. The CDR3 here is CASSRRGYAGELFF. The DNA for the CDR3 is TGCGCCAGCAGCCGGCGGGGGTACGCCGGGGAGCTGTTTTTT.

In this sample, this clonotype turned up a few times. This chain joins TRBV7-9 and TRBJ2-3; TRBD2 agrees at 8 bases. The CDR3 extends over 16 amino acids. CDR1 is SEHNR, CDR2 FQNEAQ, per germline (reference sequence). Unmatched junction bases numbered 11, after V lost 5 bases and J lost 4 bases. CDR3 sequence reads: CASSDRGGSVADTQYF. CDR3 sequence (DNA): TGTGCCAGCAGCGACCGGGGGGGATCGGTCGCAGATACGCAGTATTTT.

The gene calls are TRBV7-2 and TRBJ2-3; the match to TRBD2 covers 15 bases. From germline, CDR1 is SGHTA and CDR2 FQGNSA. V shed 3 bases and J 2 bases; nucleotides not matched to a gene: 6. CDR3 length equals 18 residues. CDR3 sequence reads: CASSLAGLAGGTTDTQYF. CDR3 sequence (DNA): TGTGCCAGCAGCTTGGCTGGACTAGCGGGGGGGACCACAGATACGCAGTATTTT.

This clonotype came up a few times. V usage is TRBV10-3 and J usage is TRBJ2-2, with 7 bases that match TRBD1. J lost 0 bases, V lost 0 bases, and 1 base had no gene match. The CDR3 spans 16 residues. Germline V CDR1 and CDR2: ENHRY, SYGVKD. The CDR3 sequence is CAISESGTANTGELFF. CDR3 in DNA: TGTGCCATCAGTGAGTCGGGGACAGCGAACACCGGGGAGCTGTTTTTT.

The chain links TRBV3-1 to TRBJ2-5; 9 bases map to TRBD2. CDR1 LGHDT and CDR2 YNNKEL come from the germline V gene (reference sequence). CDR3 size: 14 residues. V gave up 4 bases and J gave up 7 bases; unmatched junction bases: 7. The CDR3 DNA reads as TGTGCCAGCAGCCCACTAGCGGGCCTAGGGACCCAGTACTTC. It translates to CASSPLAGLGTQYF.

This clonotype appeared a few times. CDR3 protein: CASSPRQLKQFF. The CDR3 region has the DNA TGTGCCAGCAGCCCACGACAGCTTAAGCAGTTCTTC. This chain connects TRBV12-3 or TRBV12-4 to TRBJ2-1; D perhaps matches TRBD1 (5 bases). The germline V and J ends were trimmed by 6 bases and 11 bases, with 14 bases remaining between them. This CDR3 comprises 12 residues.

The sample holds a few counts of this clonotype. V gene TRBV10-2 combines with J gene TRBJ1-5, with D tentatively TRBD1 (6 bases). The CDR3 totals 11 residues. The V end was cut by 4 bases, the J end by 12 bases, with 10 bases between. Germline CDR1 WSHSY, CDR2 SAAADI. The CDR3 nucleotides read TGCGCCAGCAGTGGGGGCAGGGGCCAGCATTTT. It specifies CASSGGRGQHF.

With respect to this clonotype: This may arise from a read error, as a much more abundant clone is one base away. The chain links TRBV4-3 to TRBJ2-1; 7 nucleotides agree with TRBD1. The CDR3 is made up of 14 amino acids. The germline gives CDR1 LGHNA, CDR2 YSLEER. In DNA form, the CDR3 reads TGCGCCAGCAGCCTTGGGACAGAACCCAATGAGCAGTTGTTC. Protein product: CASSLGTEPNEQLF.